The rows below give T cell receptor beta chains drawn from one sample of a study of cytomegalovirus exposure and HLA in healthy donors. Sequenced by immunoSEQ multiplex PCR; TCRdb stores in-frame clones only, minus some. The data show under 300,000 clones, with about 86% seen just once and roughly 1.2% held by the top ten. The material sequenced was PBMCs. All receptors come from a woman aged 25 to 39 in good health and CMV-seropositive. Each CDR3 is given with its conserved first and last residue. A D gene is named only where the DNA matches it firmly. Size is stated for part of the rows, as once, few or many counts, or as a class when the clone is expanded.

cdr3_nt cdr3_aa d_call v_call clone_size j_call
TGTGCCAGCAGCTTAGGAGGGACATTCAACTATGGCTACACCTTC CASSLGGTFNYGYTF . TRBV7-2 . TRBJ1-2
TGCGCCAGCCGACTAGCGGGGGACTACGAGCAGTACTTC CASRLAGDYEQYF TRBD2 TRBV5-1 . TRBJ2-7
TGTGCCAGTGAAGCCCTACAGGGGGTGGGTGGCTACACCTTC CASEALQGVGGYTF TRBD1 TRBV6-1 . TRBJ1-2
TGTGCCAGCAGTGGCAAGGGACAGGGGGCATCCCCCCAGCATTTT CASSGKGQGASPQHF TRBD1 TRBV2 few TRBJ1-5
TGTGCCTGGAGTGTAATAAGGGTGGACACCCTTATCCAGACCTTC CAWSVIRVDTLIQTF . TRBV30 . TRBJ1-2
TGTGCCAGCAGCCAGACCCAGGGGGCCTGGGATGAGCAGTTCTTC CASSQTQGAWDEQFF TRBD1 TRBV14 . TRBJ2-1
TGTGCCAGCAGTCCCGGGACTGCGGGCGGCTACACCTTC CASSPGTAGGYTF . TRBV28 . TRBJ1-2
TGTGCCAGCAGCTTGGGGGACAGAGTCTACGAGCAGTACTTC CASSLGDRVYEQYF TRBD1 TRBV5-6 . TRBJ2-7
TGTGCCAGCAGCGGACAGGGACGGAGCTCTGGGGCCAACGTCCTGACTTTC CASSGQGRSSGANVLTF TRBD1 TRBV25-1 . TRBJ2-6
TGTGCCAGCCACCCTCGGGGTGGAAATGAAAAACTGTTTTTT CASHPRGGNEKLFF . TRBV27 once TRBJ1-4
TGTGCTAGTGGTTTTAGCGGGACAGATACGCAGTATTTT CASGFSGTDTQYF TRBD2 TRBV12-5 . TRBJ2-3
TGCGCCAGCAGTATAGCGGGGGGGGGCGAGCAGTTCTTC CASSIAGGGEQFF TRBD2 TRBV10-2 . TRBJ2-1
TGCGCCAGCAGCTTGGGCAGCTCCTACGAGCAGTACTTC CASSLGSSYEQYF . TRBV5-1 . TRBJ2-7
TGTGCCAGCAGTTTACAGTACCCAACCTACGAGCAGTACTTC CASSLQYPTYEQYF . TRBV27 . TRBJ2-7
TGTGCCATCAGTGACCCGGGACTAGCGAAAGGCGAGCAGTACTTC CAISDPGLAKGEQYF TRBD2 TRBV10-3 . TRBJ2-7
TGTGCCAGCAGTGTTTCCGTGGGACAGGCTGAAGCTTTCTTT CASSVSVGQAEAFF TRBD1 TRBV28 . TRBJ1-1
TGTGCCAGCAGCGGACAGGGGGCCAACTATGGCTACACCTTC CASSGQGANYGYTF TRBD1 TRBV9 . TRBJ1-2
TGCGCCAGCAGCTCCGAACAGGGGGATACTTCTGGGGCCAACGTCCTGACTTTC CASSSEQGDTSGANVLTF TRBD1 TRBV5-1 . TRBJ2-6
TGTGCCAGCAGCTTAAAAAGGAGGGTCGGGCGGGATAGGTCAGATACGCAGTATTTT CASSLKRRVGRDRSDTQYF . TRBV7-3 few TRBJ2-3
TGCGCCAGCAGCTTGGTCACTAGCGGAGACCGGGGGGACAATGAGCAGTTCTTC CASSLVTSGDRGDNEQFF TRBD2 TRBV5-1 once TRBJ2-1
TGCAGTGCCGGACAAAACTATGGCTACACCTTC CSAGQNYGYTF . TRBV20-1 . TRBJ1-2
TGCGCCAGCAGCCAATACGGTTTCGACCAGGGACAGAGGGCGGGGGAGCAGTACTTC CASSQYGFDQGQRAGEQYF . TRBV4-1 . TRBJ2-7
TGTGCCAGCCTATTGAACACCGGGGAGCTGTTTTTT CASLLNTGELFF . TRBV28 . TRBJ2-2
TGTGCCAGCAGTAGGGGACTAGTTGTCTACGAGCAGTACTTC CASSRGLVVYEQYF TRBD2 TRBV6-5 . TRBJ2-7
TGTGCCAGCAGTCAACAGGGGAACACTGAAGCTTTCTTT CASSQQGNTEAFF . TRBV7-9 . TRBJ1-1
TGTGCCAGCGGTCGGACAGGGTCCTACGAGCAGTACTTC CASGRTGSYEQYF TRBD1 TRBV6-6 . TRBJ2-7
TGTGCCAGCAGCCCAGACAGGGGAAACATTCAGTACTTC CASSPDRGNIQYF TRBD1 TRBV6-5 . TRBJ2-4
TGTGCCAGCAGCTCGACAGGGTTGGGAGAGCAGTACTTC CASSSTGLGEQYF TRBD1 TRBV27 . TRBJ2-7
TGTGCCATCAGTGAAAGGCGGGAGGGCCTGCAAAATGAGCAGTTCTTC CAISERREGLQNEQFF TRBD2 TRBV10-3 once TRBJ2-1
TGCGCCAGCAGCGGGGGGACGGGACAAGAGACCCAGTACTTC CASSGGTGQETQYF . TRBV5-1 once TRBJ2-5
TGTGCCAGCAGCTTAGAAAGCGGGAGGGGGCACGAGCAGTACTTC CASSLESGRGHEQYF TRBD2 TRBV11-3 . TRBJ2-7
TGCGCCAGCAGCTTTGGCTCCCCCGCGACAGGGGAACCCCAGCATTTT CASSFGSPATGEPQHF TRBD1 TRBV5-1 . TRBJ1-5
TGCGCCAGCAGCCAAGTTCTGGGACAGACTTTATACAATGAGCAGTTCTTC CASSQVLGQTLYNEQFF TRBD1 TRBV4-1 . TRBJ2-1
TGCGCCAGCAGCTTGGGAGGGGGCTCCTACAATGAGCAGTTCTTC CASSLGGGSYNEQFF . TRBV5-1 . TRBJ2-1
TGTGCCACCAGCAGAGCATGGGACAGTGGGGAAGCTTTCTTT CATSRAWDSGEAFF TRBD1 TRBV15 once TRBJ1-1
TGTGCCAGCAGCCCCCTACAGGTGGGGACTGAAGCTTTCTTT CASSPLQVGTEAFF . TRBV5-4 . TRBJ1-1
TGCAGCGTTGAAGATTTTCGATCGGGGTTCGGGGAGCTGTTTTTT CSVEDFRSGFGELFF . TRBV29-1 . TRBJ2-2
TGCAGCGCTACGACAGGTAACACTGAAGCTTTCTTT CSATTGNTEAFF . TRBV29-1 . TRBJ1-1
TGTGCCAGCAGCCAAGGAGAATACACCGGGGAGCTGTTTTTT CASSQGEYTGELFF . TRBV14 few TRBJ2-2
TGCGCCAGCAGTGACCCGAAGCAGGGGCCGTCTGAAGCTTTCTTT CASSDPKQGPSEAFF . TRBV10-1 . TRBJ1-1
TGTGCCAGCAGTGGGACAGGGGATTATGAGCAGTACTTC CASSGTGDYEQYF TRBD1 TRBV27 medium-sized TRBJ2-7
TGTGCCAGCAGCTTATGGGGCGGCGCTACCACGTCCTACGAGCAGTACTTC CASSLWGGATTSYEQYF . TRBV5-6 . TRBJ2-7
TGTGCCAGCAGCCGCTCAGGATTCACAGATACGCAGTATTTT CASSRSGFTDTQYF . TRBV27 . TRBJ2-3
TGTGCCAGCAGCTCGACAGGGGTGAACACTGAAGCTTTCTTT CASSSTGVNTEAFF TRBD1 TRBV7-6 . TRBJ1-1
TGTGCCAGCAGCCCGGACAGGGTACGTGAGCAGTTCTTC CASSPDRVREQFF TRBD1 TRBV7-3 . TRBJ2-1
TGCGCCAGCAGGAACCGGGAGGGCTCTGGAAACACCATATATTTT CASRNREGSGNTIYF . TRBV5-1 . TRBJ1-3
TGCGCCAGCAGCCCAGAACCGGGACTCATAAATGAGCAGTTCTTC CASSPEPGLINEQFF . TRBV5-1 . TRBJ2-1
TGTGCCAGCAGTTTCAGGACAGGCTATGGCTACACCTTC CASSFRTGYGYTF TRBD1 TRBV6-5 . TRBJ1-2
TGTGCCAGTAGTACTCACGGGACTGGAGAAGAGACCCAGTACTTC CASSTHGTGEETQYF . TRBV19 . TRBJ2-5
TGTGCCAGCAGCAATACCGGGACAGAGTCCTACGAGCAGTACTTC CASSNTGTESYEQYF TRBD1 TRBV14 few TRBJ2-7
TGTGCCAGCAGTTACACCGAGGGTCAGCCCCAGCATTTT CASSYTEGQPQHF . TRBV6-5 . TRBJ1-5
TGCGCCAGCAGTGACCTACCGAACTATGGCTACACCTTC CASSDLPNYGYTF . TRBV10-1 . TRBJ1-2